This T cell receptor beta chain was identified during a study of neurological immune-mediated disorders. Findings of the study overall: The most TCR clonal expansion was seen in HTLV-1-associated myelopathy, and the least was seen in multiple sclerosis, which fell below healthy controls.

This clonotype was seen at least ten times. Its antigen is unknown. TCRdb recomputed calls from the 5' RACE reads with MiXCR, one row per CDR3 protein. The sample lists about 71,000 distinct CDR3 sequences, about 10% occurring once. As for time point: longitudinal time-point 1 (baseline). The unsorted libraries had their origin in 2 million PBMCs stored at -80 C. The sequence derives from a man aged 25-45 years in good health. Sequencing was carried out using PBMCs.

CDR3 sequence (DNA): TGTGCCAGCAGTGAAGTACCGGGACAGGGTGATCAGCCCCAGCATTTT. This encodes CASSEVPGQGDQPQHF. This chain joins TRBV6-1 and TRBJ1-5, with TRBD1 matching 9 bases. Trimming at V came to 1 base and at J to 5 bases, leaving 6 bases not matched to a gene. The CDR3 sequence is 16 residues long. Germline CDR1 and CDR2: MNHNS and SASEGT.